The entry that follows covers one TCR beta chain sequence. This entry belongs to a study of blood T cell repertoires in COVID-19. Profiled with immunoSEQ multiplex PCR; TCRdb holds only in-frame clones, not every one. The sample shows fewer than 200,000 clones, under 90% of them seen only once. The sample comprised peripheral blood. The receptor comes from a man between 60 and 75 years old with acute or convalescent COVID-19.

Written as DNA, the CDR3 is TGTGCCAGCAGTTCCGTCATGATACGAGGAGCACCCCTCCACTTT. Protein product: CASSSVMIRGAPLHF. This sequence joins TRBV27 and TRBJ1-6; D gene unclear. V was shortened by 4 bases and J by 11 bases, with 18 bases between the two germline ends. The CDR3 covers 15 residues. CDR1 and CDR2 (germline): MNHEY, SMNVEV (reference sequence).